This T cell receptor beta chain was recorded in a study of patients and donors after allogeneic stem cell transplantation (dated by TCRdb to the early 2020s). The library came from RT-PCR. Sequencing relied on a NextSeq 550. TCRdb passed the public sequencing reads through fastp at Q25 and MiXCR, retaining productive beta sequences. Rows are unified per CDR3 protein, each entry keeping the most common DNA and genes. The sample data list around 150,000 distinct CDR3 sequences, and over 30% of these were observed just once. Jointly, the top ten make up 40% to 55% of the sample. The CDR3, from cysteine to phenylalanine, totals 15 residues. Only the CDR3 DNA is retained, 45 bases long and in frame from the first base. V and J lose 0 bases and 1 base, and a span of 12 bases separates them. As encoded in the germline V gene (reference sequence), CDR1 is GTSNPN while CDR2 is SVGIG. As regards this clonotype: Its target antigen remains unknown. No base-level quality is on record; no much larger clone is a single base apart.

The chain links TRBV30 with TRBJ1-2, and the D gene may be TRBD1, 6 bases matching. Sequences were obtained from blood, either unsorted or a sorted T cell fraction (not recorded which). This TCR was recovered from a human donor who was either an allogeneic HSCT recipient or a stem cell or donor lymphocyte infusion donor (not recorded which). It is not recorded whose cells these are; they may come from a transplant donor. The CDR3 sequence is CAWSVTTGNNYGYTF. Here is the DNA: TGTGCCTGGAGTGTTACCACAGGGAATAACTATGGCTACACCTTC. Supplemented by the reference TRBV30 and TRBJ1-2 proteins around the CDR3, the complete variable domain is SQTIHQWPATLVQPVGSPLSLECTVEGTSNPNLYWYRQAAGRGLQLLFYSVGIGQISSEVPQNLSASRPQDRQFILSSKKLLLSDSGFYLCAWSVTTGNNYGYTFGSGTRLTVV.